The entry that follows covers one T cell receptor delta chain sequence. The antigen is undetermined. The data were taken from a study of Vδ1+ human thymocytes. Study observations and caveats: Thymic TRG and TRD repertoires appeared highly polyclonal, with Gaussian CDR3 length distributions. Bulk repertoire data may be misinterpreted because of unexpected Vdelta2 sequences. Despite high sort purity, about a fifth of thymic T cell receptor delta sequences were Vdelta2.

V lost 2 bases, J lost 9 bases, and 25 bases stayed unmatched. Germline CDR1 reads TSWWSYY; CDR2 reads QGS. The CDR3 is 21 amino acids. Extracted RNA was reverse transcribed into cDNA. Pooled V-gene forward primers with one constant-region reverse primer generated the CDR3 amplicons by multiplex PCR. TCRdb re-called the multiplex PCR reads using CATT. The data contain over 65,000 delta-chain clones, roughly a third of them singletons. This chain joins TRDV1 and TRDJ1; 12 bases fit TRDD3. The sample comprised Vdelta1+ gamma-delta thymocytes from the thymus. Subset: FACS-sorted CD3+ TCRalphabeta- TCRVdelta1+ TCRVdelta2- thymocytes. The TCR was taken from a boy younger than two who had congenital heart surgery. The CDR3 nucleotides read TGTGCTCTTGGGGAAGCGTCGCAAAGACTTTTTCGTACTGGGGGATACTGGGAACTCATCTTT. It encodes CALGEASQRLFRTGGYWELIF.